Detailed here is one TCR beta chain. Its binding antigen is unknown. Base-call qualities are not available, and no considerably larger clone is one nucleotide away. The sample originates from a study of T-cell memory formation after mild COVID-19 (dated by TCRdb to the early 2020s). About the study as a whole: TCR sequence clusters from the two donors were found to be largely donor specific. Longitudinal TCRalpha and TCRbeta repertoire sequencing tracked T-cell clones expanding and contracting after mild COVID-19 in two donors. The cohort comprised two young, previously healthy adult volunteers, one female and one male. General findings and caveats noted by the study authors: Clones that contracted from day 15 to 85 showed balanced CD4/CD8 phenotypes, whereas a second wave of clones that expanded from day 15 to 37 leaned towards CD4+. SARS-CoV-2 specificity of the second-wave clones peaking on day 37 was not confirmed. The study included only a couple of mild cases, and larger cohorts that include severe cases with pre-infection samples were judged to be necessary. Some responding clones were found in pre-infection memory, which suggests that pre-existing cross-reactive memory T cells took part in the SARS-CoV-2 response. Contracting CD4+ clones were found mainly in CM and EM memory subsets, while CD8+ clones were enriched in EMRA.

Ficoll-Paque density gradient centrifugation was the method used to isolate PBMCs. TCRdb lists the instrument as Illumina NovaSeq 6000. cDNA libraries for TCRalpha and TCRbeta were prepared by 5'RACE using constant-segment primers, with sample barcodes and unique molecular identifiers added. Trizol reagent was used to extract RNA from every sample. Libraries were amplified in two PCR steps, with a second sample barcode and Illumina TruSeq adapters added in the second step. Sequencing of the libraries was done on an Illumina NovaSeq, producing 2 x 150 bp paired-end reads. As for how the authors treated the data: Demultiplexing of reads and collapsing into UMI-guided consensus sequences were performed with migec v1.2.7. With mixcr v2.1.11, UMI consensuses were aligned to TRA and TRB V and J templates and assembled into clonotypes. Expanded or contracted clonotypes were those called significant by both edgeR and NoisET, with noise models trained on biological replicates. For edgeR calls, the cutoffs were a false discovery rate-adjusted p below 0.01 and a log2 fold-change threshold of 1. PCA with hierarchical clustering of max-normalized trajectories of the 1000 most abundant clonotypes was used as exploratory dynamics analysis. Separately sequenced CD4+ and CD8+ repertoires were used to assign the CD4 or CD8 phenotype of responding clones. TCRdb reprocessed the public reads (quality trimming at Q25 with fastp, clone calling with MiXCR) and kept in-frame beta chains. Records with the same CDR3 protein are collapsed into one entry carrying the most frequent genes and DNA. The V and J calls, along with clone size, are taken from TCRdb and not from the paper's own processing. This sample has 350,000 to 500,000 distinct CDR3 sequences in its table, and more than 15% of those were observed once. 20% to 25% of the sample is in the top ten clones.

Sequenced sample: PBMCs or a T cell subset sorted from them (not recorded which). The clonotype was recovered from a man younger than 35 who had mild COVID-19 (a few samples of this study predate the infection). The sample titles of this study are shuffled in the database, so cell type and time point are left out; the donor was told from shared clones.

For the CDR3, the sequence is CASSRGLDQYF. The bases are TGTGCCAGCAGCCGTGGGCTGGATCAGTACTTC. The chain employs TRBV14 and TRBJ2-7, with the D gene not clear enough to name. From the germline V gene, CDR1 is SGHDN and CDR2 is FVKESK. V was cut back by 4 bases and J by 10 bases, leaving a gap of 11 bases between them. Including the terminal cysteine and phenylalanine, the CDR3 comprises 11 residues. Only the CDR3 portion is preserved as DNA: 33 bases, with reading frame beginning at the first base.